The 9 T cell receptor beta chains in this list originate from one sample, sequenced in a study of blood T cell repertoires in COVID-19. The table came from immunoSEQ multiplex PCR; TCRdb's copy has only in-frame clones and leaves some out. The sample carries about 300,000 clones, 90% recorded once. Sequences were obtained from PBMCs or T cells enriched from blood (not recorded which). Receptors originate from a woman under 40 who had recovered from COVID-19.

The V gene is TRBV6-5, the J gene TRBJ1-1; 7 bases agree with TRBD1. V trimming: 5 bases; J trimming: 11 bases; junction bases outside the gene matches: 11. The CDR3 runs to 13 residues. Germline V gives CDR1 MNHEY, CDR2 SVGAGI. CDR3: CASSLRTGSFAFF. CDR3 nucleotides: TGTGCCAGCAGTCTCCGGACAGGATCGTTCGCTTTCTTT.

The gene calls are TRBV7-8 and TRBJ2-1; 8 bases agree with TRBD2. Germline-derived CDR1 and CDR2 are SGHVS and FQNEAQ. V lost 4 bases and J lost 5; bases outside the gene matches: 7. The CDR3 has 15 residues. In nucleotides, the CDR3 is TGTGCCAGCAGCTCGAGCGGGAGTAACGACAATGAGCAGTTCTTC. It codes for CASSSSGSNDNEQFF.

J is TRBJ2-7 and V is TRBV11-2; no reliable D call. Germline CDR1 SGHAT, CDR2 FQNNGV. V was clipped by 3 bases and J by 2 bases, with 11 bases between them. The CDR3 is 14 amino acids. The CDR3 bases are TGTGCCAGCAGCTTTGAGATGGGCCCCTACGAGCAGTACTTC. Encoded protein: CASSFEMGPYEQYF.

This chain links TRBV3-1 (or the pseudogene TRBV3-2) with TRBJ1-3; D perhaps matches TRBD1 (6 bases). Trimming left V 3 bases short and J 2 bases short, with 11 bases between. Looked up from germline, CDR1 is LGHDT and CDR2 is YNNKEL (reference sequence). The CDR3 contains 15 residues. The CDR3 loop reads CASSQGQAAGNTIYF. The CDR3 DNA reads TGTGCCAGCAGCCAGGGACAAGCTGCTGGAAACACCATATATTTT.

The rearrangement links TRBV27 to TRBJ1-2; TRBD1 aligns across 9 bases. Trimming cost V 6 bases and J 7 bases; bases outside gene matches: 9. Germline V gene lookup returns CDR1 MNHEY and CDR2 SMNVEV (reference sequence). This CDR3 is built from 14 residues. The CDR3 DNA sequence: TGTGCCAGCAGGTCTCAACAGGGGGCGTCTGGCTACACCTTC. This translates into CASRSQQGASGYTF.

The chain employs TRBV28 and TRBJ2-3, with 7 bases identical to TRBD1. With 5 bases clipped from V and 1 base from J, the junction kept 9 bases outside the gene matches. The germline CDR1 and CDR2 sequences are MDHEN and SYDVKM. The CDR3 length is 16 residues. The CDR3 loop reads CASSPLWTGGTDTQYF. The CDR3 nucleotides are TGTGCCAGCAGTCCTTTATGGACAGGAGGCACAGATACGCAGTATTTT. Full variable domain (rest looked up from reference TRBV28 and TRBJ2-3): DVKVTQSSRYLVKRTGEKVFLECVQDMDHENMFWYRQDPGLGLRLIYFSYDVKMKEKGDIPEGYSVSREKKERFSLILESASTNQTSMYLCASSPLWTGGTDTQYFGPGTRLTVL.

The chain joins TRBV4-2 to TRBJ2-2; the match to TRBD1 covers 10 bases. V dropped 2 bases and J dropped 4; count of bases not matched to a gene: 10. The CDR3 is 18 residues long. The germline CDR1 and CDR2 sequences are LGHNA and YNFKEQ. CDR3 residues: CASSQPPETGGITGELFF. CDR3 bases: TGTGCCAGCAGCCAACCCCCGGAGACAGGGGGCATCACCGGGGAGCTGTTTTTT.

V usage is TRBV5-4 and J usage is TRBJ2-3; TRBD2 aligns across 12 bases. This CDR3 has 17 amino acids. J gave up 8 bases and V 1 base, and 11 bases lay outside the gene matches. CDR1 and CDR2 (germline): SGHNT, YYREEE (reference sequence). The CDR3 nucleotides are TGTGCCAGCAGCTTGCGGGCCGGTCTAGCGGGAGGGGGTACGCAGTATTTT. The encoded protein is CASSLRAGLAGGGTQYF.

The genes are TRBV28 and TRBJ1-5; 9 positions match TRBD1. Trimming at V came to 1 base and at J to 6 bases, leaving 4 bases not matched to a gene. The CDR3 spans 15 residues. CDR1 is MDHEN and CDR2 is SYDVKM in the germline V gene. CDR3 DNA sequence: TGTGCCAGCAGTTTATTCCGACAGGGGGTTCAGCCCCAGCATTTT. Translated: CASSLFRQGVQPQHF.